The 29 T cell receptor beta chains below come from one sample, sequenced in a study of T cell clonality in common variable immunodeficiency. TCRdb keeps only in-frame clones here, not all; method: immunoSEQ multiplex PCR. This sample comprises roughly 52,000 clones, none seen once only. What was sequenced was peripheral blood mononuclear cells. The receptors were sampled from a person between 18 and 69 years old in good health.

This clone was counted ten times or more. The read is 3 residues too short to cover the CDR3 end, so that end is filled in from the germline J gene. V and J are TRBV30 and TRBJ2-7; D not certain. This CDR3 contains 12 residues. V lost 0 bases and J 5 bases, leaving 8 bases between the germline ends. The germline CDR1 and CDR2 sequences are GTSNPN and SVGIG (reference sequence). The CDR3 spells CAWSVLLHEQYF. CDR3 bases read: TGTGCCTGGAGTGTACTGTTACACGAG.

This clone was seen at least ten times. The read falls 3 residues short of the CDR3 end, and the missing part is taken from the germline J gene. The V and J genes are TRBV6-1 and TRBJ1-4; the D is unclear. Trimming stripped 2 bases from V and 8 bases from J, with 12 bases between. The CDR3 runs to 14 residues. Looked up from germline, CDR1 is MNHNS and CDR2 is SASEGT. The CDR3 bases that were read are TGTGCCAGCAGTGAACGTCAGGCCCGAGAAAAA. It encodes CASSERQAREK. In full, the CDR3 is CASSERQAREKLFF.

This clone was recorded at least ten times. The junction departs from germline at one end; a sequencing error may be responsible. The read terminates 3 residues before the CDR3 end, so the remaining end is supplied by the germline J gene. The chain employs TRBV7-7 and TRBJ1-4; D is unclear. Germline assignment: CDR1 SSHAT and CDR2 FNYEAQ (reference sequence). The CDR3 length is 13 residues. The part of the CDR3 DNA that was read is TGTGCTAGCAGCTTAAACACGAATGAAAAA. This codes for CASSLNTNEK. The whole CDR3 sequence is CASSLNTNEKLFF. Filled out from reference TRBV7-7 and TRBJ1-4, the complete variable domain reads GAGVSQSPRYKVTKRGQDVTLRCDPISSHATLYWYQQALGQGPEFLTYFNYEAQPDKSGLPSDRFSAERPEGSISTLTIQRTEQRDSAMYRCASSLNTNEKLFFGSGTQLSVL.

Concerning this clone: Read data end 3 residues before the CDR3 end; the end is taken from the germline J gene. V and J are TRBV18 and TRBJ1-4; 12 positions match TRBD1. This CDR3 has 20 amino acids. CDR1 KGHSH and CDR2 LQKENI come from the germline V gene. The covered CDR3 bases are TGTGCCAGCTCACCACCGAGGGACAGGGGGCGGAACTCCTATAATTCACCA. Protein sequence: CASSPPRDRGRNSYNSP. The full CDR3 reads CASSPPRDRGRNSYNSPLFF.

This clone is classed as medium-sized. The sequenced fragment ends 3 residues before the CDR3 boundary, so the rest is inferred from the germline J gene. This chain uses TRBV6-2 or TRBV6-3 with TRBJ1-4; D remains ambiguous. CDR3 length: 16 residues. Germline V gene sequence: CDR1 MNHEY, CDR2 SVGEGT. The ends were cut back, 7 bases at V and 7 bases at J, with 22 bases in the middle. CDR3 loop: CASNQGGGSESEKLFF. Incomplete CDR3 DNA: TGTGCCAGCAATCAAGGAGGCGGCAGTGAGAGTGAAAAA.

This clone was observed many times. The read ends 3 residues early relative to the CDR3; the germline J gene fills the gap. The chain has TRBV18 and TRBJ2-5; D may be TRBD2 (6 bases). This CDR3 has 14 amino acids. V gave up 6 bases and J gave up 0 bases, with 11 bases separating them. Per germline, CDR1 KGHSH and CDR2 LQKENI. This CDR3 reads CASSSGLNQETQYF. The DNA read from the CDR3 is TGTGCCAGCTCCTCCGGACTAAACCAAGAGACC.

Ten or more counts support this clone. Read data end 3 residues before the CDR3 end; the end is taken from the germline J gene. J is TRBJ1-2 and V is TRBV5-4; TRBD1 is a possible D gene (5 bases). Germline CDR1 and CDR2: SGHNT and YYREEE (reference sequence). This CDR3 has 15 residues. The covered CDR3 bases are TGTGCCAGCAGCTTGGATCCAGGGAGCCGGGGGGGC. This sequence encodes CASSLDPGSRGG. The full CDR3 sequence reads CASSLDPGSRGGYTF.

As for this clone: Possible read error: a much larger clone is one base away. Sequencing ends 3 residues short of the CDR3 end; the germline J gene provides the rest. Other nucleotide sequences in the sample specify the same CDR3. The rearrangement links TRBV2 to TRBJ1-3; D is perhaps TRBD1 (5 bases). The CDR3 consists of 15 residues. The germline V gene encodes CDR1 SNHLY and CDR2 FYNNEI. The CDR3 bases that were read are TGTGCCAGCGGGGCCGCGCAAGGGTCTGGAAACACT. Translated: CASGAAQGSGNT. In full, the CDR3 reads CASGAAQGSGNTIYF.

This clone was observed at least ten times. The sequenced fragment ends 3 residues before the CDR3 boundary, so the rest is inferred from the germline J gene. The chain is built from TRBV19 and TRBJ2-1; D perhaps matches TRBD1 (6 bases). This CDR3 contains 17 residues. Trimming removed 0 bases from V and 0 bases from J, with 12 bases in between. CDR1 LNHDA and CDR2 SQIVND come from the germline V gene (reference sequence). The CDR3 is CASSIELGRGSYNEQFF. CDR3 bases read: TGTGCCAGTAGTATAGAACTGGGCAGGGGCTCCTACAATGAG.

A few counts support this clone. The CDR3 end lies 3 residues beyond the end of the read and is filled in from the germline J gene. V and J are TRBV2 and TRBJ2-5, with D possibly TRBD1 on 5 matching bases. CDR1 SNHLY and CDR2 FYNNEI come from the germline V gene. The CDR3 totals 13 residues. V lost 6 bases and J lost 2, with 10 bases in between. The covered CDR3 bases are TGTGCCAGCAGACCTACAGGTCAAGAGACC. This codes for CASRPTGQET. The entire CDR3 reads CASRPTGQETQYF.

This clone was seen many times. The read falls 3 residues short of the CDR3 end, and the missing part is taken from the germline J gene. V is TRBV7-9 and J is TRBJ2-2; perhaps TRBD1 as D (6 bases). V lost 1 base and J 6 bases, leaving 9 bases between the germline ends. The CDR3 sequence is 14 residues long. Germline CDR1 reads SEHNR; CDR2 reads FQNEAQ (reference sequence). CDR3 DNA, as far as it was read: TGTGCCAGCAGCTTAGTAGGGGGAGCCGGGGAG. Encoded protein: CASSLVGGAGE. In full, the CDR3 reads CASSLVGGAGELFF.

This clone was picked up many times. The read halts 3 residues ahead of the CDR3 end, with the missing end drawn from the germline J gene. The rearrangement joins TRBV7-6 to TRBJ2-7; TRBD1 or TRBD2 may be the D gene (5 bases each). The CDR3 totals 14 residues. V was trimmed by 0 bases and J by 5 bases, leaving 11 bases between them. Germline loops: CDR1 SGHVS, CDR2 FNYEAQ. The chain's CDR3 is CASSLAGREHEQYF. The CDR3 bases that were read are TGTGCCAGCAGCTTAGCGGGCAGGGAGCACGAG.

As for this clone: The CDR3 end falls 3 residues outside the read, so it is completed with the germline J gene. This chain joins TRBV5-1 and TRBJ1-2, with a tentative D call TRBD1 (5 bases). The CDR3 spans 15 residues. Germline values: CDR1 SGHRS, CDR2 YFSETQ. The CDR3 reads CASSAGTRGWETYTF. CDR3 DNA (partial): TGCGCCAGCAGCGCTGGGACTAGAGGTTGGGAGACC.

In this sample, this clone turned up a few times. With the read ending 3 residues before the CDR3 end, the germline J gene is used to fill in that end. The chain uses TRBV2 and TRBJ2-2, with TRBD1 as a possible D gene (5 bases). With 1 base removed from V and 3 bases from J, the gap between germline ends came to 12 bases. Germline V gene data show CDR1 as SNHLY and CDR2 as FYNNEI. There are 16 residues in the CDR3. The sequenced part of the CDR3 DNA is TGTGCCAGCAGTGAAGAGGGCAGGGTTGACACCGGGGAG. Encoded protein: CASSEEGRVDTGE. The CDR3 reads in full as CASSEEGRVDTGELFF.

This clone was detected many times. Read coverage stops 3 residues before the CDR3 terminus; the germline J gene supplies the remainder. The chain couples TRBV5-6 to TRBJ2-7; 7 bases match TRBD2. The CDR3 sequence is 13 residues long. Losses at the gene ends were 2 bases for V and 3 bases for J; bases not matched to a gene: 2. Germline loops: CDR1 SGHDT, CDR2 YYEEEE. CDR3 protein: CASSFGTIYEQYF. The covered CDR3 bases are TGTGCCAGCAGCTTTGGGACTATCTACGAG.

This clone was found many times. The read ends 3 residues early relative to the CDR3; the germline J gene fills the gap. This chain uses TRBV19 with TRBJ2-7; no reliable D call. V shed 3 bases and J shed 2 bases, with 8 bases lying between them. The CDR3 runs 13 residues. The germline V gene has CDR1 LNHDA and CDR2 SQIVND (reference sequence). CDR3 sequence reads: CASSIKQAYEQYF. The sequenced part of the CDR3 DNA is TGTGCCAGTAGTATTAAGCAAGCCTACGAG.

This clone was observed many times. Read sequence stops 3 residues before the CDR3 end, and the germline J gene provides the missing end. This rearrangement joins TRBV6-2 or TRBV6-3 to TRBJ2-1; D is uncertain. The V gene lost 6 bases and the J gene lost 6 bases, with 15 bases spanning the gap. There are 14 residues in the CDR3. Looked up from germline, CDR1 is MNHEY and CDR2 is SVGEGT. CDR3 region: CASSVQSRVNEQFF. The covered CDR3 bases are TGTGCCAGCAGCGTTCAAAGTCGGGTCAATGAG.

The sample holds many counts of this clone. This sample also contains other DNA sequences that code for the same CDR3. The sequenced CDR3 bases are TGCAGCGTTGAAGATTGGACAGGGGGACCTGGAAACACC. As protein: CSVEDWTGGPGNT. The entire CDR3 sequence reads CSVEDWTGGPGNTIYF. The rearrangement uses TRBV29-1 and TRBJ1-3, with 10 bases that match TRBD1. The observed sequence ends 3 residues before the CDR3 terminus, with the missing tail filled in from the germline J gene. The CDR3 runs to 16 residues. Germline-derived CDR1 and CDR2 are SQVTM and ANQGSEA. Trimming took 0 bases from V and 2 from J; bases not matched to a gene: 4. Together with reference TRBV29-1 and TRBJ1-3, the CDR3 gives the full variable domain: SAVISQKPSRDICQRGTSLTIQCQVDSQVTMMFWYRQQPGQSLTLIATANQGSEATYESGFVIDKFPISRPNLTFSTLTVSNMSPEDSSIYLCSVEDWTGGPGNTIYFGEGSWLTVV.

This clone has at least ten counts. From the germline J gene comes the end of the CDR3, since the read stops 3 residues before it. The chain uses TRBV5-1 and TRBJ2-2; no reliable D call. Germline-derived CDR1 and CDR2 are SGHRS and YFSETQ. With 0 bases removed from V and 4 bases from J, the gap between germline ends came to 7 bases. This CDR3 spans 14 amino acids. CDR3 bases read: TGCGCCAGCAGCTTGGCCCTAACCACCGGGGAG. Its protein product is CASSLALTTGE. The CDR3 in full is CASSLALTTGELFF.

Turning to this clone: The read falls 3 residues short of the CDR3 end, and the missing part is taken from the germline J gene. V is TRBV2 and J is TRBJ2-2; 7 bases agree with TRBD1. The CDR3 extends over 15 amino acids. CDR1 is SNHLY and CDR2 is FYNNEI in the germline V gene. This CDR3 reads CASSQVAGGNSPLFF. The CDR3 DNA, read in part, is TGTGCCAGCAGTCAGGTGGCAGGGGGAAATTCACCG.

In this sample, this clone turned up a few times. CDR3 region: CAATRTENTEAFF. The CDR3 DNA, read in part, is TGTGCCGCCACGAGGACAGAGAACACTGAA. The chain employs TRBV19 and TRBJ1-1, with D possibly being TRBD1 (6 bases). The read halts 3 residues ahead of the CDR3 end, with the missing end drawn from the germline J gene. V lost 11 bases, J lost 1 base, and 14 bases lay in between. CDR1 and CDR2 (germline): LNHDA, SQIVND (reference sequence). The CDR3 contains 13 residues.

This clone was picked up many times. The read stops 3 residues short of the end of the CDR3; the missing end is completed from the germline J gene. This sequence joins TRBV2 and TRBJ2-2; weak D call: TRBD2 (6 bases). V was clipped by 6 bases and J by 6 bases, with 14 bases between them. Germline V gives CDR1 SNHLY, CDR2 FYNNEI. This CDR3 is built from 14 residues. CDR3 region: CASRGGTRSGELFF. The DNA read from the CDR3 is TGTGCCAGCAGGGGCGGGACTCGGTCCGGGGAG.

In regard to this clone: From the germline J gene comes the end of the CDR3, since the read stops 3 residues before it. The rearrangement links TRBV19 to TRBJ1-2, with D perhaps TRBD1 (6 bases). CDR1 and CDR2 from the germline V gene are LNHDA and SQIVND (reference sequence). The CDR3 contains 15 residues. The CDR3 reads CASSHRELAYNDYTF. The CDR3 bases that were read are TGTGCCAGTAGCCACAGGGAGTTGGCCTACAATGAC.

This clone was observed a handful of times. The read finishes 3 residues shy of the CDR3 end, and the germline J gene is used to complete it. The V and J genes are TRBV19 and TRBJ2-7, with D possibly matching TRBD1 (6 bases). The CDR3 is made up of 12 amino acids. The germline V gene encodes CDR1 LNHDA and CDR2 SQIVND (reference sequence). V lost 5 bases, J lost 6 bases, and 11 bases lay in between. CDR3 DNA, as far as it was read: TGTGCCAGTAGTTTTGGGGGCGCCGAG. It codes for CASSFGGAE. The entire CDR3 protein is CASSFGGAEQYF.

Many counts were recorded for this clone. The CDR3 bases that were read are TGTGCCAGCAGTTTTGGGACAGAACCTACCTACGAG. It encodes CASSFGTEPTYE. The whole CDR3 reads CASSFGTEPTYEQYF. The gene calls are TRBV28 and TRBJ2-7, with 7 positions matching TRBD1. The read terminates 3 residues ahead of where the CDR3 ends, so the germline J gene completes it. Per germline, CDR1 MDHEN and CDR2 SYDVKM. The CDR3 consists of 15 residues. Trimming cost V 3 bases and J 2 bases; bases outside gene matches: 7.

For this clone: The observed sequence ends 3 residues before the CDR3 terminus, with the missing tail filled in from the germline J gene. The V call is TRBV18, the J call TRBJ2-7; 11 nucleotides align to TRBD1. The CDR3 has 16 residues. Germline loops: CDR1 KGHSH, CDR2 LQKENI. The V gene end was trimmed by 1 base and the J gene end by 5 bases; junction bases not matched to a gene: 7. CDR3 protein: CASSPRGQGGSDEQYF. Incomplete CDR3 DNA: TGTGCCAGCTCACCACGGGGACAGGGGGGTTCGGACGAG.

This clone was counted a few times. Coverage ceases 3 residues before the CDR3 finishes, and the germline J gene fills in the end. V usage is TRBV7-2 and J usage is TRBJ2-6; a weak D match, TRBD1 (5 bases). Trimming removed 5 bases from V and 4 bases from J, with 12 bases in between. The germline V gene encodes CDR1 SGHTA and CDR2 FQGNSA. This CDR3 has 15 residues. This CDR3 is CASSKQVVGANVLTF. The CDR3 bases that were read are TGTGCCAGCAGCAAACAGGTGGTAGGGGCCAACGTC.

This clone has ten or more counts. Coverage ceases 3 residues before the CDR3 finishes, and the germline J gene fills in the end. This chain joins TRBV18 and TRBJ2-7; 11 nucleotides match TRBD2. The CDR3 consists of 13 residues. The trim removed 3 bases at V and 6 bases at J, leaving 1 base unmatched. Looked up from germline, CDR1 is KGHSH and CDR2 is LQKENI. CDR3 bases read: TGTGCCAGCTCACCTAGCGGGAGGGCCGAG. Protein product: CASSPSGRAE. The full CDR3 sequence reads CASSPSGRAEQYF.

This clone was seen many times. The DNA ends 3 residues before the CDR3 does, and the rest of the CDR3 is filled in from the germline J gene. The chain couples TRBV7-2 to TRBJ2-5, with a possible D match to TRBD2 (6 bases). CDR1 is SGHTA, CDR2 FQGNSA, per germline. V lost 5 bases, J lost 3 bases, and 16 bases lay in between. The length of the CDR3 is 15 residues. This CDR3 is CASSITAGGEETQYF. The DNA read from the CDR3 is TGTGCCAGCAGCATCACAGCAGGAGGGGAAGAGACC.